This T cell receptor (beta chain) was captured by sequencing in a study of T-cell reconstitution after alpha-beta-depleted transplantation in children. There are 13 residues in the CDR3. Germline loops: CDR1 SQVTM, CDR2 ANQGSEA. V lost 4 bases and J 2 bases, leaving 9 bases between the germline ends. This clonotype was seen ten or more times. The antigen is not known. Molecular barcoding with unique molecular identifiers was used for the TCRbeta library. MiXCR, applied by TCRdb to the PCR reads, yields one record per CDR3 protein. The data hold a few hundred thousand distinct CDR3 sequences, with around 10% observed a single time. Study results and caveats: Alpha-beta T cells present about two months after transplant were reported to originate from several hundred expanded graft clones. TCRbeta diversity was high at day 60 in some patients (a result of surviving recipient T cells and thymic progenitors). Newly made T cells mostly supplied T-cell counts and diversity one year after transplant.

This clonotype was sampled from a male patient aged 2-15 years who had a stem cell transplant for chronic granulomatous disease, so the T cells may come from the graft donor. The V and J genes are TRBV29-1 and TRBJ1-5, with no clear D. The sample was peripheral blood, taken 180 days after TCRalphabeta/CD19-depleted stem cell transplant. The CDR3 loop is CSVGGQGNQPQHF. The CDR3 nucleotides read TGCAGCGTTGGGGGTCAGGGCAATCAGCCCCAGCATTTT.